Sequencing of this TCR beta chain was carried out in a study of OX40 agonist ivuxolimab in advanced cancers. Looking at the study overall: While on treatment, patients had intravenous ivuxolimab at 0.01 to 10 mg/kg every 2 weeks.

Clones were sequenced by immunoSEQ multiplex PCR, and TCRdb holds only the in-frame ones, with some missing. Here the sample spans about 69,000 clones, roughly 89% being singletons. CDR1 is SGDLS and CDR2 is YYNGEE in the germline V gene. This CDR3 comprises 17 residues. V was clipped by 4 bases and J by 0 bases, with 17 bases between them. The TCR comes from an adult with an advanced solid tumor such as melanoma, head and neck, liver or kidney cancer. The chain links TRBV9 to TRBJ2-1, with TRBD1 as a possible D gene (5 bases). The input for sequencing was CD4+ or CD8+ T cells sorted from blood, taken in a trial of the OX40 agonist ivuxolimab. The CDR3 DNA reads as TGTGCCAGCAGCCCTGGTAGGCAGGGTACCTCCTACAATGAGCAGTTCTTC. Its translation is CASSPGRQGTSYNEQFF.